This is a list of T cell receptor beta chains from one sample in a study of cytomegalovirus exposure and HLA in healthy donors. Here immunoSEQ multiplex PCR was the method, and the copy in TCRdb shows in-frame clones only, minus some. The table includes 200,000 to 250,000 clones, roughly 84% detected once. The sequencing input was PBMCs. Every receptor here comes from a man younger than 35 in good health and CMV-seropositive. Both conserved end residues are part of each CDR3. A D gene is named only where the DNA matches it firmly. Clone size appears in some rows only: once, few, many, or a class for an expanded clone.

V gene,D gene,clone size,J gene,CDR3 DNA,CDR3 protein
TRBV2,-,-,TRBJ2-7,TGTGCCAGCGCGCTTCTCTACGAGCAGTACTTC,CASALLYEQYF
TRBV4-2,-,-,TRBJ2-7,TGTGCCAGCAGCCCTAGAGTAGGCTACGAGCAGTACTTC,CASSPRVGYEQYF
TRBV18,-,-,TRBJ2-1,TGTGCCAGCTCTCACCGGGACACTTATAATGAGCAGTTCTTC,CASSHRDTYNEQFF
TRBV30,-,-,TRBJ2-3,TGTGCCTGGAGTGTAAAAAGTCTCAGCACAGATACGCAGTATTTT,CAWSVKSLSTDTQYF
TRBV9,TRBD2,once,TRBJ2-7,TGTGCCAGCAGCGGAGGACTAGCGGCGACTTACGAGCAGTACTTC,CASSGGLAATYEQYF
TRBV15,-,-,TRBJ1-5,TGTGCCACCAGCGCCGAGGAGTATCAGCCCCAGCATTTT,CATSAEEYQPQHF
TRBV12-5,-,-,TRBJ1-1,TGTGCTAGTGGTTTCACAGCCACTGAAGCTTTCTTT,CASGFTATEAFF
TRBV6-5,TRBD2,-,TRBJ2-7,TGTGCCAGCAGTTACTCTAGCGGGGTAGGCGAGCAGTACTTC,CASSYSSGVGEQYF
TRBV29-1,TRBD2,-,TRBJ2-5,TGCAGCGTTCTAGCGGTTTACCAAGAGACCCAGTACTTC,CSVLAVYQETQYF
TRBV4-2,-,-,TRBJ2-6,TGTGCCAGCAGCCAAGATTCTAATCCCGGGACACATTTCTCTGGGGCCAACGTCCTGACTTTC,CASSQDSNPGTHFSGANVLTF
TRBV2,-,-,TRBJ1-1,TGTGCCAGCAGCCTTCTGGACATGAACACTGAAGCTTTCTTT,CASSLLDMNTEAFF
TRBV30,-,-,TRBJ1-5,TGTGCCTGGAGTGCCCAAGTAAATCAGCCCCAGCATTTT,CAWSAQVNQPQHF
TRBV29-1,-,-,TRBJ2-7,TGCAGCGTTGAAGGAGTAGGGGCCCGACCCTACGAGCAGTACTTC,CSVEGVGARPYEQYF
TRBV5-1,TRBD2,-,TRBJ2-5,TGCGCCAGCAGCCCCGATCGGGGGGGGCGAGAGACCCAGTACTTC,CASSPDRGGRETQYF
TRBV6-5,-,few,TRBJ2-1,TGTGCCAGCAATATACCAGGGGATGAGCAGTTCTTC,CASNIPGDEQFF
TRBV27,-,-,TRBJ2-7,TGTGCCAGCAGTTTTGCCGTCGGCTACGAGCAGTACTTC,CASSFAVGYEQYF
TRBV9,-,few,TRBJ1-2,TGTGCCAGCAGCAATCCCGCTGGGGGGGGTGGCTACACCTTC,CASSNPAGGGGYTF
TRBV5-1,TRBD1,-,TRBJ1-3,TGCGCCAGCAGCTTTGGACAGGGCTCTGGAAACACCATATATTTT,CASSFGQGSGNTIYF
TRBV7-6,-,-,TRBJ2-5,TGTGCCAGCAGCTTCGATCAAGAGACCCAGTACTTC,CASSFDQETQYF
TRBV15,-,-,TRBJ2-7,TGTGCCACCAGCAGAGATCAACCATACGAGCAGTACTTC,CATSRDQPYEQYF
TRBV13,TRBD2,-,TRBJ2-7,TGTGCCAGCAGGCCTAACTGGACTAGCAGCGAGCAGTACTTC,CASRPNWTSSEQYF
TRBV23-1,TRBD2,-,TRBJ2-7,TGCGCCAGCACCAGCGGGAGAAGTAAAGACGAGCAGTACTTC,CASTSGRSKDEQYF
TRBV4-2,-,-,TRBJ1-3,TGTGCCAGCAGCCTCGCAGGGAGAAGCTCTGGAAACACCATATATTTT,CASSLAGRSSGNTIYF
TRBV12-5,-,-,TRBJ1-1,TGTGCTAGTGGTTTTTTACAGGTTGAAGCTTTCTTT,CASGFLQVEAFF
TRBV29-1,-,-,TRBJ1-1,TGCAGCGCCCTAGGGATTACTGAAGCTTTCTTT,CSALGITEAFF
TRBV27,-,once,TRBJ2-6,TGTGCCAGCAGCGCGTCGAGATCTTACGGGGCCAACGTCCTGACTTTC,CASSASRSYGANVLTF
TRBV29-1,TRBD1,-,TRBJ1-2,TGCTTATCCAGCAGAGGGGGCCCTAACTATGGCTACACCTTC,CLSSRGGPNYGYTF
TRBV5-1,TRBD2,few,TRBJ2-7,TGCGCCAGCAGCTCTCTCGGACTAGCGGGAAGTGGCGAGCAGTACTTC,CASSSLGLAGSGEQYF
TRBV4-1,-,-,TRBJ1-5,TGCGCCAGCAGCCTGGCTGGCAATCAGCCCCAGCATTTT,CASSLAGNQPQHF
TRBV7-9,-,many,TRBJ1-2,TGTGCCAGCAACCCGTCACTAGTGGGATTTCATGGCTACACCTTC,CASNPSLVGFHGYTF
TRBV5-6,-,-,TRBJ1-2,TGTGCCAGCATCCAGGGTCCCCTCAACTATGGCTACACCTTC,CASIQGPLNYGYTF
TRBV19,-,once,TRBJ2-7,TGTGCCAGTAGTACAACCTCGGACACATCTTCCTACGAGCAGTACTTC,CASSTTSDTSSYEQYF
TRBV5-1,-,once,TRBJ2-7,TGCGCCAGCAGCCCGGACAGCGTGGGCGAGCAGTACTTC,CASSPDSVGEQYF
TRBV9,-,-,TRBJ2-7,TGTGCCAGCAGCGTTGGGCTAGCGCGGGACGAGCAGTACTTC,CASSVGLARDEQYF
TRBV10-2,TRBD2,-,TRBJ2-2,TGCGCCACCACCGGACTAGCGGGAGGTTGGCTGTTTTTT,CATTGLAGGWLFF
TRBV30,-,-,TRBJ2-1,TGTGCCTGGACCCCACTCAGCCTTAATGAGCAGTTCTTC,CAWTPLSLNEQFF
TRBV9,-,few,TRBJ1-4,TGTGCCAGCAGCCCACAAACAGGGTTTCGTAATGAAAAACTGTTTTTT,CASSPQTGFRNEKLFF
TRBV2,-,-,TRBJ2-3,TGTGCCAGCAGCACCTACACAGATACGCAGTATTTT,CASSTYTDTQYF
TRBV27,TRBD2,-,TRBJ2-5,TGTGCCAGCAGTTCATGGGAGGGAGAGACCCAGTACTTC,CASSSWEGETQYF
TRBV9,-,-,TRBJ2-3,TGTGCCAGCAGCCCGTCTAGCGGCACAGATACGCAGTATTTT,CASSPSSGTDTQYF
TRBV30,TRBD1,once,TRBJ2-7,TGTGCCTGGAGTGCCCGACAGGGGGCTGACGAGCAGTACTTC,CAWSARQGADEQYF